This TCR beta chain was profiled in a study of T cell changes during pregnancy in multiple sclerosis. V was pared by 5 bases and J by 4 bases, with 8 bases between. The CDR3 consists of 13 residues. Germline CDR1 is SGHTA and CDR2 is FQGNSA. Assay: immunoSEQ multiplex PCR; the TCRdb copy retains only in-frame clones and omits some. The sample consists of under 85,000 clones, approximately 90% of them appearing once. This specimen consisted of CD4+ T cells from peripheral blood mononuclear cells, obtained before pregnancy. The TCR originated in a female donor with multiple sclerosis, enrolled in a pregnancy study. This chain uses TRBV7-2 with TRBJ2-2; perhaps TRBD2 as D (5 bases). The CDR3 nucleotides read TGTGCCAGCAGCCTCCGGGGCACCGGGGAGCTGTTTTTT. Translation gives CASSLRGTGELFF.